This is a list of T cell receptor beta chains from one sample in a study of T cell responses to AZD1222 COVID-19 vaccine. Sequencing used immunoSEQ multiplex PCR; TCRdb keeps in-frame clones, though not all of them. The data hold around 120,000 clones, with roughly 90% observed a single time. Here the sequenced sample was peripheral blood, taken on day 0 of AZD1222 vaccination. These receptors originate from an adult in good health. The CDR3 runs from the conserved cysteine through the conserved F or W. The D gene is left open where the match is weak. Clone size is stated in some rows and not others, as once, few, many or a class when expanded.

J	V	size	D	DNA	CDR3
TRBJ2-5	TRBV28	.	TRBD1	TGTGCCAGCAGGGACAGGGGAACCAAAGAGACCCAGTACTTC	CASRDRGTKETQYF
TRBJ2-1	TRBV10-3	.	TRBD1	TGTGCCATCAGATCCGGGACAGGGGATGTCAATGAGCAGTTCTTC	CAIRSGTGDVNEQFF
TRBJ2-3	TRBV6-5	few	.	TGTGCCAGCAAAGGGGGGGGAGCCAGCACAGATACGCAGTATTTT	CASKGGGASTDTQYF
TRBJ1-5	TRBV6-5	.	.	TGTGCCAGCAGTTCGGGGGGAGGTCAGCCCCAGCATTTT	CASSSGGGQPQHF
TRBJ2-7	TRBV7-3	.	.	TGTGCCAGCAGCCCTAGGGCAGGGTACGAGCAGTACTTC	CASSPRAGYEQYF
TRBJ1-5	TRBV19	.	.	TGTGCCAGTAGTATTCTAAGTCAGCCCCAGCATTTT	CASSILSQPQHF
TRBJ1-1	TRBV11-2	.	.	TGTGCCAGCAGCTTAGAAGCCGACATACGTTACACTGAAGCTTTCTTT	CASSLEADIRYTEAFF
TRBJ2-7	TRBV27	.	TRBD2	TGTGCCAGCCACACTAGCGGAGGCCGCTACGAGCAGTACTTC	CASHTSGGRYEQYF
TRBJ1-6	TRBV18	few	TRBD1	TGTGCCAGCTCACGGGAGACAGGGTATAATTCACCCCTCCACTTT	CASSRETGYNSPLHF
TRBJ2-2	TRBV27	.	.	TGTGCCAGCAGTTTATACAATCAGAACACCGGGGAGCTGTTTTTT	CASSLYNQNTGELFF
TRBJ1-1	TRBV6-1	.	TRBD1	TGTGCCAGCAGTGAAGGTATCTGGACAGGGACCAGTAAAGTGAACACTGAAGCTTTCTTT	CASSEGIWTGTSKVNTEAFF
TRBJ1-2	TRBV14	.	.	TGTGCCAGCAGCCAAGAACAGAGCTATGGCTACACCTTC	CASSQEQSYGYTF
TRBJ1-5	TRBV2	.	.	TGTGCCAGCAGTGAGTATAGGGTAGGCCAGCCCCAGCATTTT	CASSEYRVGQPQHF
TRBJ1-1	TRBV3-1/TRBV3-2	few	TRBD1	TGTGCCAGCAGCCAAAGGGGGACAGTGACTACTGAAGCTTTCTTT	CASSQRGTVTTEAFF
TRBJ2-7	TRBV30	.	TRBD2	TGTGCCTGGAGTTGGGGACTATTAGGCCCTGGGCAGTACTTC	CAWSWGLLGPGQYF
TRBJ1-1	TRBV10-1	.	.	TGCGCCAGCACTAGGGACTTGAGTAGGGTTGAAGCTTTCTTT	CASTRDLSRVEAFF
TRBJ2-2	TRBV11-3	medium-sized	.	TGTGCCAGCAGCGGCAGGGGGGCCGGGGAGCTGTTTTTT	CASSGRGAGELFF
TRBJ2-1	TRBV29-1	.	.	TGCAGCGTCCCCGAGGGAGCGGTTCTCTTC	CSVPEGAVLF
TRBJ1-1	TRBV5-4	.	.	TGTGCCAGCAGCTTCGGAGACAGACGGGCTTTCTTT	CASSFGDRRAFF
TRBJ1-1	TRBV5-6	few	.	TGTGCCAGCAGCTTGGGCTTGTTGACTGAAGCTTTCTTT	CASSLGLLTEAFF
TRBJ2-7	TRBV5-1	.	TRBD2	TGCGCCAGCAGCTTTGGCGGGAGAGAGGACGAGCAGTACTTC	CASSFGGREDEQYF
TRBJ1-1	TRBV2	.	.	TGTGCCACGAGTTATAACACTGAAGCTTTCTTT	CATSYNTEAFF
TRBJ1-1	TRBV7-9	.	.	TGTGCCAGCAGCTGGGGTGGGGCCTGGAACACTGAAGCTTTCTTT	CASSWGGAWNTEAFF
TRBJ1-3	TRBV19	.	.	TGTGCCAGTAGTCCCGGCGGAAACACCATATATTTT	CASSPGGNTIYF
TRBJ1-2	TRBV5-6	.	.	TGTGCCAGCAGCACCGGACACCCTGGGGGCTACACCTTC	CASSTGHPGGYTF
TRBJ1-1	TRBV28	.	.	TGTGCCAGCAGTTTAGTTGTTAACACTGAAGCTTTCTTT	CASSLVVNTEAFF
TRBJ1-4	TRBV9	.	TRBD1	TGTGCCAGCAGCGCGGGACAGCCCGGGGAAAAACTGTTTTTT	CASSAGQPGEKLFF
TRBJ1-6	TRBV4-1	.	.	TGCGCCAGCAGCCAAGATATAGGTTGGAATTCACCCCTCCACTTT	CASSQDIGWNSPLHF
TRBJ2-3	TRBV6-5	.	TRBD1	TGTGCCACCTTCAGGGGGACAGGGGGAGGAGATACGCAGTATTTT	CATFRGTGGGDTQYF
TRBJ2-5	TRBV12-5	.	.	TGTGCTAGTGGTTTGGTAGGAGGGGGACGAGAGACCCAGTACTTC	CASGLVGGGRETQYF
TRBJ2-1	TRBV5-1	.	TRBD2	TGCGCCAGCAGCTTGAACGTGGCGGGAGGGCCTGGCCGAGAGCAGTTCTTC	CASSLNVAGGPGREQFF
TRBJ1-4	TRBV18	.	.	TGTGCCAGCCGAAAAAGTGCAACTAATGAAAAACTGTTTTTT	CASRKSATNEKLFF
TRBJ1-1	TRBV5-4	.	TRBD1	TGTGCCAGCAGCCAATCTGGGAGGGGGCCGACTGAAGCTTTCTTT	CASSQSGRGPTEAFF
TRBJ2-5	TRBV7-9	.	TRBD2	TGTGCCAGCACCAAAGCGGGAGGAGGGCAAGAGACCCAGTACTTC	CASTKAGGGQETQYF
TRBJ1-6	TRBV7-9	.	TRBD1	TGTGCCAGCAGCTACGGACAGGGTCTGTCACCCCTCCACTTT	CASSYGQGLSPLHF
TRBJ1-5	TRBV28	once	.	TGTGCCAGCACCTCCGGGCAGACTAGCAATCAGCCCCAGCATTTT	CASTSGQTSNQPQHF
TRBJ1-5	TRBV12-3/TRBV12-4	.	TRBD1	TGTGCCAGCAGTACAGGGGTCCAGCCCCAGCATTTT	CASSTGVQPQHF
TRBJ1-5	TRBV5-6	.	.	TGTGCCAGCATAAAACAGGGACGGAATCAGCCCCAGCATTTT	CASIKQGRNQPQHF
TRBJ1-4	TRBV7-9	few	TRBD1	TGTGCCAGCAGCACGTACCGGACAGGGGGCGGTGAAAAACTGTTTTTT	CASSTYRTGGGEKLFF
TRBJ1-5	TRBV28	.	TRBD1	TGTGCCAGCAGTCATGAGACAGGGTGGCAGCCCCAGCATTTT	CASSHETGWQPQHF
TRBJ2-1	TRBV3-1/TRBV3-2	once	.	TGTGCCAGCAGCCAAGATGGAGGCAATGAGCAGTTCTTC	CASSQDGGNEQFF
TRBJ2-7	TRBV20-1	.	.	TGCAGTGCGCCAGGAGCCTACGAGCAGTACTTC	CSAPGAYEQYF
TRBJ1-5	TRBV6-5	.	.	TGTGCCAGCAGTTACAACAGGGAAAATCAGCCCCAGCATTTT	CASSYNRENQPQHF
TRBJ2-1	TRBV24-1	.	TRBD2	TGTGCCACCAGTGATTTCATAGCGGGGGTAACCTACAATGAGCAGTTCTTC	CATSDFIAGVTYNEQFF
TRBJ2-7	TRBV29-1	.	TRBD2	TGCAGCGTTGAGCGGGGGTCGCCCTACGAGCAGTACTTC	CSVERGSPYEQYF
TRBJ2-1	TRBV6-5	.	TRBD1	TGTGCCAGCAGCCAAGGACAGGATCACAATGAGCAGTTCTTC	CASSQGQDHNEQFF
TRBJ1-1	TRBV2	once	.	TGTGCCAGCAGTGAAGCGAGAGTATCTGAAGCTTTCTTT	CASSEARVSEAFF
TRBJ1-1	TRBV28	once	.	TGTGCCAGCAGTTGGGCCTTGATGGGCACTGAAGCTTTCTTT	CASSWALMGTEAFF
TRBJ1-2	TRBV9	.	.	TGTGCCAGCCTATCCTACATAGGGTCGGGCTACACCTTC	CASLSYIGSGYTF
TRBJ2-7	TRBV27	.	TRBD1	TGTGCCAGCAGTAGCCGGGACAGGGGACGCGAGCAGTACTTC	CASSSRDRGREQYF
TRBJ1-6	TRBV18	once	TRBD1	TGTGCCAGCTCAAAGACAGGGCGTAGCTCCTATAATTCACCCCTCCACTTT	CASSKTGRSSYNSPLHF
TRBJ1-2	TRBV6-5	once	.	TGTGCCAGCAGTTACTCTGCAGACCCTAACTATGGCTACACCTTC	CASSYSADPNYGYTF
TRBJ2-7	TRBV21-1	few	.	TGTGCCAGCAGCAAGGGGACAGGGTGTGCCTACGAGCAGTACTTC	CASSKGTGCAYEQYF
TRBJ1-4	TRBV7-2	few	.	TGTGCCAGCAGCCTTGGGGGGACGTGGGGAGAAAAACTGTTTTTT	CASSLGGTWGEKLFF
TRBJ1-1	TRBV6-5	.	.	TGTGCCAGCAGTCTCTGGGAGGCCACTGAAGCTTTCTTT	CASSLWEATEAFF